The 4 T cell receptor beta chains listed next were all sequenced from one sample in a study of blood T cell repertoires in COVID-19. The protocol was immunoSEQ multiplex PCR, while the TCRdb copy is restricted to in-frame clones and leaves out a portion. The data show about 490,000 clones, with 80% to 90% seen just once and roughly 3.2% held by the top ten. The source material was peripheral blood. Receptors originate from a human donor in a cohort sampled during active COVID-19.

This clone was seen a few times. This chain links TRBV19 with TRBJ1-5; tentative D call: TRBD1 (6 bases). The CDR3 loop spans 16 amino acids. The germline CDR1 and CDR2 sequences are LNHDA and SQIVND (reference sequence). The germline V and J ends were trimmed by 4 bases and 3 bases, with 16 bases remaining between them. The CDR3 coding sequence is TGTGCCAGTAGTACCCGATCCGGGACAAACAATCAGCCCCAGCATTTT. Encoded protein: CASSTRSGTNNQPQHF. Full variable domain (missing parts from reference TRBV19 and TRBJ1-5): DGGITQSPKYLFRKEGQNVTLSCEQNLNHDAMYWYRQDPGQGLRLIYYSQIVNDFQKGDIAEGYSVSREKKESFPLTVTSAQKNPTAFYLCASSTRSGTNNQPQHFGDGTRLSIL.

This clone has a count of ten or more. Here the CDR3 DNA reads TGCGCCAGCAGCCAAGATGGGTTAGGGACTACCTACGAGCAGTACTTC. Protein sequence: CASSQDGLGTTYEQYF. The rearrangement links TRBV4-1 to TRBJ2-7; 7 bases line up with TRBD2. CDR1 is MGHRA, CDR2 YSYEKL, per germline. V dropped 0 bases and J dropped 2; count of bases not matched to a gene: 7. CDR3 length: 16 amino acids.

There are a few counts of this clone. The V gene is TRBV6-5, the J gene TRBJ2-7; 8 nucleotides align to TRBD1. The CDR3 covers 15 residues. Trimming at V came to 4 bases and at J to 4 bases, leaving 9 bases not matched to a gene. CDR1 and CDR2 (germline): MNHEY, SVGAGI. The CDR3 protein is CASSSTHQGAYEQYF. CDR3 coding DNA: TGTGCCAGCAGTTCCACCCATCAGGGGGCGTACGAGCAGTACTTC.

V gene TRBV6-6 combines with J gene TRBJ1-5, with D perhaps matching TRBD1 (6 bases). Trimming shortened V by 7 bases and J by 3 bases, and 19 bases separated the two germline ends. Germline V gives CDR1 MNHNY, CDR2 SVGAGI (reference sequence). The CDR3 runs to 16 residues. CDR3: CASIRDSGGNNQPQHF. The CDR3 region has the DNA TGTGCCAGCATCAGAGACAGCGGGGGCAACAATCAGCCCCAGCATTTT.